The 8 T cell receptor beta chains below come from one sample, sequenced in a study of shared clonotypes between healthy human individuals. Using immunoSEQ multiplex PCR, the repertoire was profiled, and TCRdb retains in-frame clones only, with some absent. In the table there are millions of clones, approximately 93% of which are singletons. The sample taken for sequencing was naive CD4+ T cells from PBMCs. Sample subset: CD45RA+ positively selected. These receptors were obtained from a man aged 18 to 30 in good health. Some clones in this sample may be carry-over from other donors' samples.

This CDR3 is CASSSGKDGELFF. In nucleotides, the CDR3 is TGCGCCAGCAGCTCTGGAAAAGACGGGGAGCTGTTTTTT. The V and J genes are TRBV5-1 and TRBJ2-2; D unclear. The CDR3 runs 13 residues. Germline assignment: CDR1 SGHRS and CDR2 YFSETQ. Trimming cost V 3 bases and J 7 bases, with 10 bases left between them.

This chain joins TRBV5-1 and TRBJ2-7; the D is unclear. From germline, CDR1 is SGHRS and CDR2 YFSETQ. The V end was cut by 4 bases, the J end by 2 bases, with 16 bases between. The CDR3 has 15 residues. The DNA for the CDR3 is TGCGCCAGCAGCCCCTCGGGTCGGGTAGCCTACGAGCAGTACTTC. Translation gives CASSPSGRVAYEQYF.

The rearrangement uses TRBV5-1 and TRBJ1-1; D is possibly TRBD1 (5 bases). V was pared by 6 bases and J by 5 bases, with 17 bases between. Per the germline V gene, CDR1 is SGHRS and CDR2 is YFSETQ. The CDR3 runs 14 residues. CDR3 nucleotides: TGCGCCAGCAAGGTCGCCGCCCGGGGGACTGAAGCTTTCTTT. Protein: CASKVAARGTEAFF.

The chain is built from TRBV29-1 and TRBJ1-1; possible D gene TRBD1, 5 bases. The CDR3 covers 13 residues. Germline CDR1 and CDR2: SQVTM and ANQGSEA. The V end was cut by 7 bases, the J end by 3 bases, with 15 bases between. Here the CDR3 reads CSESGARDTEAFF. The CDR3 region has the DNA TGCAGCGAATCTGGGGCCCGGGACACTGAAGCTTTCTTT.

V gene TRBV13 combines with J gene TRBJ1-1; no clear D. Per the germline V gene, CDR1 is PRHDT and CDR2 is FYEKMQ (reference sequence). CDR3 length equals 13 residues. The V end lost 5 bases, the J end lost 5 bases, and 12 bases lay between the germline ends. CDR3 region: CASSPFRGTEAFF. DNA of the CDR3: TGTGCCAGCAGCCCCTTTCGAGGGACTGAAGCTTTCTTT.

Notes on this clone: At the DNA level, this CDR3 is encoded by other sequences in the same sample as well. The chain combines TRBV7-9 with TRBJ1-1; a possible D gene is TRBD1 (5 bases). This CDR3 has 13 residues. Germline V gives CDR1 SEHNR, CDR2 FQNEAQ (reference sequence). Trimming took off 1 base at V and 4 bases at J, with 7 bases between the two ends. CDR3 amino acids: CASSLVGATEAFF. The CDR3 nucleotides read TGTGCCAGCAGCTTAGTAGGGGCCACTGAAGCTTTCTTT.

The chain couples TRBV27 to TRBJ2-5, with TRBD2 identical over 7 bases. The germline V gene has CDR1 MNHEY and CDR2 SMNVEV (reference sequence). The junction had 7 bases not matched to a gene; V was cut back by 8 bases and J by 4 bases. The CDR3 length is 13 residues. The chain's CDR3 is CASRSSGLETQYF. The CDR3 nucleotides read TGTGCCAGCCGTTCTAGCGGATTAGAGACCCAGTACTTC.

The chain links TRBV5-1 to TRBJ2-2; 7 nucleotides line up with TRBD1. The CDR3 loop spans 16 amino acids. Germline CDR1 reads SGHRS; CDR2 reads YFSETQ. The V and J ends lost 4 bases and 4 bases, in that order; junction bases with no gene match: 10. In nucleotides, the CDR3 is TGCGCCAGCAGCCCCCTTGGATCAGGGGGCACCGGGGAGCTGTTTTTT. This codes for CASSPLGSGGTGELFF.